A single sample is the source of the 10 T cell receptor beta chains below, sequenced in a study of blood T cell repertoires in COVID-19. Libraries were prepared by immunoSEQ multiplex PCR; TCRdb keeps only in-frame clonotypes and omits some of them. The data show 250,000 or so clones, with about 86% seen just once and roughly 3.2% held by the top ten. Sequencing was performed on PBMCs or T cells enriched from blood (not recorded which). These receptor sequences come from a man aged 50 to 60 who had recovered from COVID-19.

The rearrangement links TRBV18 to TRBJ2-1; TRBD2 matches at 11 bases. J was trimmed by 7 bases and V by 4 bases; bases with no gene match: 18. The length of the CDR3 is 19 residues. From germline, CDR1 is KGHSH and CDR2 LQKENI. CDR3 sequence reads: CASSLEGILAGVSRNEQFF. The CDR3 coding sequence is TGTGCCAGCTCACTCGAAGGGATACTAGCGGGAGTGAGTAGGAATGAGCAGTTCTTC.

The chain couples TRBV13 to TRBJ2-1, with D possibly matching TRBD2 (6 bases). The CDR3 contains 21 residues. V gave up 3 bases and J gave up 0 bases, with 27 bases separating them. Germline values: CDR1 PRHDT, CDR2 FYEKMQ (reference sequence). The CDR3 spells CASSFLGVVGGTKSSYNEQFF. The CDR3 nucleotides are TGTGCCAGCAGCTTCCTGGGTGTAGTGGGAGGTACAAAAAGCTCCTACAATGAGCAGTTCTTC. Filled out from reference TRBV13 and TRBJ2-1, the complete variable domain reads AAGVIQSPRHLIKEKRETATLKCYPIPRHDTVYWYQQGPGQDPQFLISFYEKMQSDKGSIPDRFSAQQFSDYHSELNMSSLELGDSALYFCASSFLGVVGGTKSSYNEQFFGPGTRLTVL.

The CDR3 DNA is TGTGCCAGCAGGCTACAGGGGGCGGTTAATGAAAAACTGTTTTTT. Translation gives CASRLQGAVNEKLFF. The genes are TRBV11-2 and TRBJ1-4; 9 nucleotides agree with TRBD1. The V gene end was trimmed by 6 bases and the J gene end by 4 bases; junction bases not matched to a gene: 6. This CDR3 has 15 residues. Looked up from germline, CDR1 is SGHAT and CDR2 is FQNNGV. Looking up the rest from reference TRBV11-2 and TRBJ1-4 gives the full variable domain: EAGVAQSPRYKIIEKRQSVAFWCNPISGHATLYWYQQILGQGPKLLIQFQNNGVVDDSQLPKDRFSAERLKGVDSTLKIQPAKLEDSAVYLCASRLQGAVNEKLFFGSGTQLSVL.

The rearrangement uses TRBV11-2 and TRBJ1-4, with D hard to call. V was cut by 3 bases and J by 0 bases, with 14 bases left in between. Germline V gene data show CDR1 as SGHAT and CDR2 as FQNNGV. The CDR3 covers 17 residues. The CDR3 here is CASSLLTPKATNEKLFF. CDR3 nucleotides: TGTGCCAGCAGCTTGTTGACTCCTAAAGCAACTAATGAAAAACTGTTTTTT.

This chain joins TRBV2 and TRBJ2-2; no reliable D call. V was cut by 7 bases and J by 3 bases, with 3 bases left in between. The V gene's germline CDR1 is SNHLY and CDR2 FYNNEI. CDR3 length: 11 residues. The CDR3 region has the DNA TGTGCCAGCAAGCACACCGGGGAGCTGTTTTTT. Translated: CASKHTGELFF.

CDR3 DNA: TGTGCCAGCAGCCAGATTAGCGGGAGGTACGAGCAGTACTTC. Translating gives CASSQISGRYEQYF. The rearrangement uses TRBV3-1 (or the pseudogene TRBV3-2) and TRBJ2-7, with TRBD2 matching over 10 bases. V shed 3 bases, J shed 4 bases, and the junction held 3 bases outside the gene matches. This CDR3 comprises 14 residues. The germline gives CDR1 LGHDT, CDR2 YNNKEL (reference sequence).

The genes are TRBV7-2 and TRBJ2-3; TRBD1 might be the D (6 bases). The CDR3 is 14 amino acids. Per the germline V gene, CDR1 is SGHTA and CDR2 is FQGNSA. Trimming pared 6 bases from V and 6 bases from J, leaving 16 bases between. The CDR3 DNA is TGTGCCAGCAGGCTTAGTGGGGGCGTCGATACGCAGTATTTT. Residues: CASRLSGGVDTQYF.

The chain has TRBV7-9 and TRBJ1-5; a possible D gene is TRBD1 (5 bases). The CDR3 contains 15 residues. Per the germline V gene, CDR1 is SEHNR and CDR2 is FQNEAQ (reference sequence). Trimming left V 4 bases short and J 7 bases short, with 17 bases between. In DNA form, the CDR3 reads TGTGCCAGCAGCTCCGGGGGGGGAGGCGGCCAGCCCCAGCATTTT. This gives the protein CASSSGGGGGQPQHF.

This clone was picked up a small number of times. J is TRBJ1-5 and V is TRBV6-5; TRBD1 matches at 9 bases. Germline assignment: CDR1 MNHEY and CDR2 SVGAGI. This CDR3 contains 14 residues. The ends lost 7 bases at V and 1 base at J; junction bases unmatched: 2. The CDR3 DNA follows: TGTGCCAGCATGGGGACAGGGAGCAATCAGCCCCAGCATTTT. Translation gives CASMGTGSNQPQHF.

This rearrangement joins TRBV19 to TRBJ2-7; D perhaps matches TRBD1 (6 bases). V gave up 4 bases and J gave up 0 bases, with 10 bases separating them. This CDR3 comprises 14 residues. Germline CDR1 LNHDA, CDR2 SQIVND (reference sequence). The chain's CDR3 is CASSTGTSSYEQYF. As DNA, the CDR3 is TGTGCCAGTAGTACCGGGACAAGCTCCTACGAGCAGTACTTC. Full variable domain (outside the CDR3, taken from reference TRBV19 and TRBJ2-7): DGGITQSPKYLFRKEGQNVTLSCEQNLNHDAMYWYRQDPGQGLRLIYYSQIVNDFQKGDIAEGYSVSREKKESFPLTVTSAQKNPTAFYLCASSTGTSSYEQYFGPGTRLTVT.